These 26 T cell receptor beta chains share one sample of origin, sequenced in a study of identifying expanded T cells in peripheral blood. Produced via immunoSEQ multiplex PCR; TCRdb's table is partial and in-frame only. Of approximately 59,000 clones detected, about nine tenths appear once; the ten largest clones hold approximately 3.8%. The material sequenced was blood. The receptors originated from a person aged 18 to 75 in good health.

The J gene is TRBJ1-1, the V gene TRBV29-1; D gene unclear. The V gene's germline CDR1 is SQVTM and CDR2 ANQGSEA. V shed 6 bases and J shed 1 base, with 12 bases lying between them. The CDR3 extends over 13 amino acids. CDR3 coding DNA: TGCAGCGTGACAAATGGTGGGAACACTGAAGCTTTCTTT. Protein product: CSVTNGGNTEAFF.

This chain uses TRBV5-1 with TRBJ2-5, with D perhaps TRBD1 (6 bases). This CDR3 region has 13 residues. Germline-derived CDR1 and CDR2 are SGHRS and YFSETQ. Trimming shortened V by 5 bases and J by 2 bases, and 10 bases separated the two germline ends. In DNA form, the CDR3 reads TGCGCCAGCAGACTGGACAGACAAGAGACCCAGTACTTC. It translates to CASRLDRQETQYF.

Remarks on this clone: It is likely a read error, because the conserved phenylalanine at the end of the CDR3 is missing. CDR3 in DNA: TGTGCCAGCAGCTTAGCCGGGAGCGAAGATACGCAGTATGTT. Translating it yields CASSLAGSEDTQYV. The V gene is TRBV7-6, the J gene TRBJ2-3; the D gene is possibly TRBD2 (6 bases). The germline V gene encodes CDR1 SGHVS and CDR2 FNYEAQ. This CDR3 contains 14 residues. V dropped 0 bases and J dropped 5 bases, with 9 bases sitting between them.

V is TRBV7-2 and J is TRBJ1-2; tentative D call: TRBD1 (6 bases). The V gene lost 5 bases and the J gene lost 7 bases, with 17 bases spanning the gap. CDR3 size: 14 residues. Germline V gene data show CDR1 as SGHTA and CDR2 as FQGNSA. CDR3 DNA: TGTGCCAGCAGCAGGCCGGCCTTACAGGGTGGCTACACCTTC. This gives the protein CASSRPALQGGYTF.

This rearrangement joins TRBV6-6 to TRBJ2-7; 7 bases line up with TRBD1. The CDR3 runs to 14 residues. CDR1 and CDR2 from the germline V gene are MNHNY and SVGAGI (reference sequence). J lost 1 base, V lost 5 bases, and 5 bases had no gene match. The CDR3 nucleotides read TGTGCCAGCAGTGACCCACAGGGGTCCTACGAGCAGTACTTC. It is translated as CASSDPQGSYEQYF.

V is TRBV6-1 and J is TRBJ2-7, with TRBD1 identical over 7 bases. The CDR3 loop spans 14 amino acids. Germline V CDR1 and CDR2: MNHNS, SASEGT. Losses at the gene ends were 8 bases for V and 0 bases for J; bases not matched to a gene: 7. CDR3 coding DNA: TGTGCCAGCCATTCAACAGGGGTCTCCTACGAGCAGTACTTC. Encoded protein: CASHSTGVSYEQYF.

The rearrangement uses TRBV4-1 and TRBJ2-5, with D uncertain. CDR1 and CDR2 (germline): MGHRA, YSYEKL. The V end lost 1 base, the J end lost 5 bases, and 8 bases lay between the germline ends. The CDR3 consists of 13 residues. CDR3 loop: CASSQAPPETQYF. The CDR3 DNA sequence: TGCGCCAGCAGCCAAGCCCCCCCGGAGACCCAGTACTTC.

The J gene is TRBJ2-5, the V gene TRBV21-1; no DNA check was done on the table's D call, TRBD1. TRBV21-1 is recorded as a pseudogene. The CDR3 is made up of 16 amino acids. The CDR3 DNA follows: TGTGCCAGCAGCGGCCGGGACAGCGTTGGGGAAGAGACCCAGTACTTC. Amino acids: CASSGRDSVGEETQYF.

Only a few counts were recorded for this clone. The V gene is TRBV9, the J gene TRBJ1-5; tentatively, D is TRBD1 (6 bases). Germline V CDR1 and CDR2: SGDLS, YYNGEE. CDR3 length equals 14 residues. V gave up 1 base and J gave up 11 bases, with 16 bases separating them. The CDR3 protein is CASSVSRGSRTQHF. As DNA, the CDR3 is TGTGCCAGCAGCGTATCCAGGGGAAGTAGGACCCAGCATTTT.

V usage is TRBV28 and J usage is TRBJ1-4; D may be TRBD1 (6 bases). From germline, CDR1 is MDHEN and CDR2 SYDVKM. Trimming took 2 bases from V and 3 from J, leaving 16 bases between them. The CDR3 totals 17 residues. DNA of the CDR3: TGTGCCAGCAGTTTAAATAGGGGGGGCAGCCCTAATGAAAAACTGTTTTTT. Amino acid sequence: CASSLNRGGSPNEKLFF.

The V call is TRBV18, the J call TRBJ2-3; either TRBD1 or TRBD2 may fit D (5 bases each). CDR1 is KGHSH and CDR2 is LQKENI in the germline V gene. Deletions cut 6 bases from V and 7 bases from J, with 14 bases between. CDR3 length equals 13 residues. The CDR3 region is CASSDGALNTQYF. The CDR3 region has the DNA TGTGCCAGCTCCGACGGGGCGTTGAATACGCAGTATTTT.

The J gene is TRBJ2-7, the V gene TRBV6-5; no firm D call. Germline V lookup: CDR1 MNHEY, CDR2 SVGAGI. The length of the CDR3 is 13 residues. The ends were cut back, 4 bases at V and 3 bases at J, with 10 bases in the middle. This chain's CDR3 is CASSLVDIYEQYF. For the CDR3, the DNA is TGTGCCAGCAGTTTGGTGGATATCTACGAGCAGTACTTC.

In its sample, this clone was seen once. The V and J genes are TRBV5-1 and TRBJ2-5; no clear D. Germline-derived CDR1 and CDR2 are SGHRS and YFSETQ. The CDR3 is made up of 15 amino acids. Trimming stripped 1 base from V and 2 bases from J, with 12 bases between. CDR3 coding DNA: TGCGCCAGCAGCTTGTCCGACCCGGCGCAAGAGACCCAGTACTTC. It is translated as CASSLSDPAQETQYF.

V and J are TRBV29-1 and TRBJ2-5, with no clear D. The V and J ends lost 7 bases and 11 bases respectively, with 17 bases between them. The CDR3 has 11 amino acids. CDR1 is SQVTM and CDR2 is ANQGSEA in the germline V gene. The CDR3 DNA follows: TGCAGCGCTCGACTCCTTTTTGAGCAGTACTTC. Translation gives CSARLLFEQYF.

CDR3 protein: CASSIYLAGPPNEQFF. The CDR3 DNA reads as TGTGCCAGTAGTATATACCTAGCGGGGCCACCCAATGAGCAGTTCTTC. This chain connects TRBV19 to TRBJ2-1; 9 bases are a match to TRBD2. The V gene end was trimmed by 2 bases and the J gene end by 6 bases; junction bases not matched to a gene: 8. Per germline, CDR1 LNHDA and CDR2 SQIVND (reference sequence). CDR3 length equals 16 residues.

The chain's CDR3 is CASTPSGRSNQPQHF. The CDR3 DNA follows: TGTGCCAGCACCCCGTCAGGGAGGAGCAATCAGCCCCAGCATTTT. The chain employs TRBV21-1 and TRBJ1-5. TRBV21-1 is an annotated pseudogene. The CDR3 loop spans 15 amino acids.

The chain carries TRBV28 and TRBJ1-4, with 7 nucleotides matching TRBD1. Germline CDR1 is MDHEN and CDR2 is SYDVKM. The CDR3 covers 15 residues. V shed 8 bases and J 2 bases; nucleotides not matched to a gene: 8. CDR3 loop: CASSSPGQTNEKLFF. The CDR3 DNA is TGTGCCAGCTCTTCTCCGGGACAGACTAATGAAAAACTGTTTTTT.

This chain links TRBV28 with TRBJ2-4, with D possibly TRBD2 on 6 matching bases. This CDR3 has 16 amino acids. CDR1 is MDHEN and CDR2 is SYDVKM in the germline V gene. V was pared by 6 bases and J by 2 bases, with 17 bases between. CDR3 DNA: TGTGCCAGCAGCCCGGCGGGGAGTTGGACCAAAAACATTCAGTACTTC. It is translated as CASSPAGSWTKNIQYF. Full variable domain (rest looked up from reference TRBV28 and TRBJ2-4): DVKVTQSSRYLVKRTGEKVFLECVQDMDHENMFWYRQDPGLGLRLIYFSYDVKMKEKGDIPEGYSVSREKKERFSLILESASTNQTSMYLCASSPAGSWTKNIQYFGAGTRLSVL.

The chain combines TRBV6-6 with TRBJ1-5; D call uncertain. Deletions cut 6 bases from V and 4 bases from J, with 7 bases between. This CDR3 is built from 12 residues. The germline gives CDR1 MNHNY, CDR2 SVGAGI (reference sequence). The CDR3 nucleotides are TGTGCCAGCAGGATGGGGAATCAGCCCCAGCATTTT. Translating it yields CASRMGNQPQHF.

The CDR3 reads CASNSGSYEQYF. The CDR3 coding sequence is TGTGCCAGCAACTCCGGGTCCTACGAGCAGTACTTC. The chain combines TRBV28 with TRBJ2-7; D unclear. The germline CDR1 and CDR2 sequences are MDHEN and SYDVKM. V dropped 7 bases and J dropped 1 base, with 8 bases sitting between them. The CDR3 extends over 12 amino acids.

The CDR3 DNA reads TGTGCCAGCAGCTTTGGACAGAAGGCTTTCTTT. Its protein is CASSFGQKAFF. The chain recombines TRBV7-2 with TRBJ1-1, with TRBD1 as a possible D gene (6 bases). In germline, CDR1 is SGHTA, CDR2 FQGNSA. Trimming stripped 3 bases from V and 11 bases from J, with 10 bases between. The CDR3 loop spans 11 amino acids.

Written as DNA, the CDR3 is TGTGCCAGCAGTGTGCCCCTAGGGCGGGAGAACACCGGGGAGCTGTTTTTT. It yields the protein CASSVPLGRENTGELFF. The V and J genes are TRBV21-1 and TRBJ2-2; TRBD2 is the table's D call and was not checked against the DNA. TRBV21-1 is flagged as a pseudogene. This CDR3 spans 17 amino acids.

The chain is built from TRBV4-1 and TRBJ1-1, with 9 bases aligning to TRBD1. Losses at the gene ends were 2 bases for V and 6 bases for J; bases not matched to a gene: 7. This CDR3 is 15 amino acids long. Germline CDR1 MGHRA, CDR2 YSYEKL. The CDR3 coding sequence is TGCGCCAGCAGCCAACAACGGGACAGGGTGCCTGAAGCTTTCTTT. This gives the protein CASSQQRDRVPEAFF.

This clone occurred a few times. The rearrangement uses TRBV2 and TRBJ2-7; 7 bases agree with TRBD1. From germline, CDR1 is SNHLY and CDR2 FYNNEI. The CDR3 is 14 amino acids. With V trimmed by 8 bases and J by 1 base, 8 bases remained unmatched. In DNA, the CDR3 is TGTGCCAGCGTAGAAGGACAGGATTCCTACGAGCAGTACTTC. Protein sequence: CASVEGQDSYEQYF.

The CDR3 region is CASSVVDGWAGSYNEQFF. For the CDR3, the DNA is TGTGCCAGCAGCGTAGTAGATGGTTGGGCGGGCTCCTACAATGAGCAGTTCTTC. The chain employs TRBV9 and TRBJ2-1; TRBD2 might be the D (5 bases). The CDR3 loop spans 18 amino acids. The germline V gene has CDR1 SGDLS and CDR2 YYNGEE. The germline V and J ends were trimmed by 0 bases and 0 bases, with 16 bases remaining between them.

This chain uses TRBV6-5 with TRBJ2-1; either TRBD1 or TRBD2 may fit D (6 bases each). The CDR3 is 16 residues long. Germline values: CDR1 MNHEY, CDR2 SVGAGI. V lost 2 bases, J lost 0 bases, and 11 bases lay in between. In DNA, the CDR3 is TGTGCCAGCAGTTACCCGGGGGCCGGCTCCTACAATGAGCAGTTCTTC. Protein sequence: CASSYPGAGSYNEQFF.